This TCR beta chain was retrieved from a study of naive and memory T cell subsets. The germline V gene has CDR1 DFQATT and CDR2 SNEGSKA (reference sequence). The CDR3 sequence is 17 residues long. The V and J ends lost 0 bases and 0 bases respectively, with 12 bases between them. This clonotype appeared many times. The SP2 primer and nested alpha and beta constant region primers amplified ligated cDNA in four rounds. TCRdb reanalysed the UMI-ligation and nested PCR reads using MiXCR and keeps one entry per CDR3 protein. The data hold about 24,000 distinct CDR3 sequences, with nearly 6% observed a single time. The treatment is: skin biopsy from PPD injection site in Mantoux-positive individual. An oligonucleotide containing a UMI was ligated to the 3' end of TCR cDNA. Biopsied sites were PPD injections in people with a positive Mantoux test.

This material consisted of skin, taken from a tuberculin skin test site. V is TRBV20-1 and J is TRBJ2-6; D might be TRBD2 (5 bases). This TCR was sampled from an adult in good health. CDR3 nucleotides: TGCAGTGCTAGAGAGCGGACTGGGAGCTCTGGGGCCAACGTCCTGACTTTC. Its protein product is CSARERTGSSGANVLTF.